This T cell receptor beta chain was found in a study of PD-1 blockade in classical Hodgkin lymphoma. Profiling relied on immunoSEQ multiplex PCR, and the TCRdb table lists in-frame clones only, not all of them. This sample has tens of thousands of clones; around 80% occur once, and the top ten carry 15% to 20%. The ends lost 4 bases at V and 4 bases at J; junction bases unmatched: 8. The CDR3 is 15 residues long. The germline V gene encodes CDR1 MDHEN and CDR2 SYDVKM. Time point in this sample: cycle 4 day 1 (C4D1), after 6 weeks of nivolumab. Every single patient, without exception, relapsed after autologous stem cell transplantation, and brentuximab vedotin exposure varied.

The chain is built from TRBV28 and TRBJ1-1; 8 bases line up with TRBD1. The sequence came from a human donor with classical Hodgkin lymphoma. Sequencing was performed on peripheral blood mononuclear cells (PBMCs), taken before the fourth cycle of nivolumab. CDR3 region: CASSYTGGRGTEAFF. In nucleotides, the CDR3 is TGTGCCAGCAGTTACACAGGGGGGCGGGGCACTGAAGCTTTCTTT.